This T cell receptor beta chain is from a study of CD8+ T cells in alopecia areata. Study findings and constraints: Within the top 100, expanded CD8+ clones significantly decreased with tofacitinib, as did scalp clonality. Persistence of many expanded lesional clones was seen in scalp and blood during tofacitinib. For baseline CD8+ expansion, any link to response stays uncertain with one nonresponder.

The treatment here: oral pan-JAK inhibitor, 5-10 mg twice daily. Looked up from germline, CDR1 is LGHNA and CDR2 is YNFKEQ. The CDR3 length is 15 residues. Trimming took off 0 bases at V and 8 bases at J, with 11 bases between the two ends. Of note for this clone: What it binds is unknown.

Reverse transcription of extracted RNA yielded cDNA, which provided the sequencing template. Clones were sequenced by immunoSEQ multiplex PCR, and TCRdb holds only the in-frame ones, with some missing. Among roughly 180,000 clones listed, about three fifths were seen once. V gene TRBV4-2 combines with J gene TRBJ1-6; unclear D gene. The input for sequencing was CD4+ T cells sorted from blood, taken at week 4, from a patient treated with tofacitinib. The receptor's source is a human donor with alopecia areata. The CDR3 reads CASSQDAGTDSPLHF. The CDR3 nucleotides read TGTGCCAGCAGCCAAGACGCCGGAACGGATTCACCCCTCCACTTT.